The entry that follows covers one T cell receptor (beta chain) sequence. These data come from a study of blood T cell repertoires in COVID-19. Background on the study: T cells, B-cell-depleted T cells, or PBMCs supplied cDNA or gDNA.

Some clones are missing from TCRdb's copy, which holds only in-frame ones; the method was immunoSEQ multiplex PCR. Of around 290,000 clones in the sample, 89% were seen once. In assigning cohorts, the study relied on participant-reported clinical history. The CDR3 sequence is 12 residues long. The germline V gene has CDR1 SNHLY and CDR2 FYNNEI. V lost 4 bases to trimming and J lost 10 bases; unmatched junction nucleotides: 4. The chain uses TRBV2 and TRBJ1-1; 9 positions agree with TRBD1. Sequences were obtained from PBMCs or T cells enriched from blood (not recorded which). The receptor comes from a woman in her 40s who had recovered from COVID-19. The CDR3 reads CASSGTGEGAFF. Written as DNA, the CDR3 is TGTGCCAGCAGTGGGACAGGGGAAGGAGCTTTCTTT.